A selection of T cell receptor beta chains follows, all from one sample in a study of T cell clonotyping in hematopoietic cell transplantation. Assay used: immunoSEQ multiplex PCR; TCRdb lists only in-frame clones, some missing. The profile covers around 37,000 clones, with around 85% appearing a single time and about 2.6% taken by the ten largest. The specimen was peripheral blood mononuclear cells, collected before stem cell transplant. These receptors all come from a man between 60 and 70 years old with acute myeloid leukemia. Some clones in this sample may be carry-over from other donors' samples. Each CDR3 is given with its conserved first and last residue. A D gene is named only where the DNA matches it firmly. Only some rows state a clone size, as once, few, many or a class for expanded clones.

clone size	V gene	D gene	J gene	CDR3 length	CDR3 protein	CDR3 DNA
.	TRBV19	TRBD1	TRBJ1-2	16	CASSYTGQGLNYGYTF	TGTGCCAGTAGTTATACGGGACAGGGGTTAAACTATGGCTACACCTTC
.	TRBV18	.	TRBJ2-7	12	CASSLDREEQYF	TGTGCCAGCTCATTAGACCGCGAGGAGCAGTACTTC
.	TRBV2	TRBD2	TRBJ2-4	16	CASRTLDRGVLNIQYF	TGTGCCAGCAGGACGCTGGATCGGGGGGTCTTAAACATTCAGTACTTC
.	TRBV25-1	.	TRBJ1-1	15	CASSEYGRGGTEAFF	TGTGCCAGCAGTGAATATGGGAGGGGAGGGACTGAAGCTTTCTTT
.	TRBV7-9	.	TRBJ2-7	15	CASSQEGTFRYEQYF	TGTGCCAGCAGCCAAGAGGGGACATTCAGGTACGAGCAGTACTTC
.	TRBV19	.	TRBJ1-1	12	CASSIGGSEAFF	TGTGCCAGTAGTATCGGGGGAAGTGAAGCTTTCTTT
once	TRBV2	TRBD2	TRBJ2-1	18	CASSEAPFTSGGVNEQFF	TGTGCCAGCAGTGAAGCGCCCTTTACTAGCGGGGGGGTTAATGAGCAGTTCTTC
.	TRBV28	TRBD1	TRBJ2-6	19	CASRVPRGQGNSGANVLTF	TGTGCCAGCAGGGTACCCCGGGGACAGGGAAACTCTGGGGCCAACGTCCTGACTTTC
.	TRBV7-2	TRBD1	TRBJ2-3	15	CASSREGQGADTQYF	TGTGCCAGCAGCCGCGAAGGACAGGGTGCAGATACGCAGTATTTT
once	TRBV6-5	TRBD1	TRBJ1-1	14	CASSYGTANTEAFF	TGTGCCAGCAGTTACGGGACAGCGAACACTGAAGCTTTCTTT
.	TRBV11-3	TRBD1	TRBJ1-1	13	CASSPGTDSEAFF	TGTGCCAGCAGCCCCGGGACAGACTCTGAAGCTTTCTTT
few	TRBV5-1	.	TRBJ2-2	14	CASSLGQNTGELFF	TGCGCCAGCAGCTTGGGACAGAACACCGGGGAGCTGTTTTTT
.	TRBV5-1	TRBD1	TRBJ1-5	14	CASSPDRGNQPQHF	TGCGCCAGCAGCCCCGACAGGGGGAATCAGCCCCAGCATTTT
.	TRBV6-5	.	TRBJ1-1	12	CASSYSLQETFF	TGTGCCAGCAGTTACTCTCTCCAAGAAACTTTCTTT
.	TRBV5-1	TRBD1	TRBJ2-7	16	CASSSIPGQGAYEQYF	TGCGCCAGCAGCTCTATCCCGGGACAGGGGGCCTACGAGCAGTACTTC
.	TRBV7-6	TRBD2	TRBJ2-3	15	CASSLRRGGTDTQYF	TGTGCCAGCAGCTTAAGGCGGGGGGGCACAGATACGCAGTATTTT
.	TRBV7-8	.	TRBJ2-2	11	CASFGAGELFF	TGTGCCAGCTTTGGAGCTGGGGAGCTGTTTTTT
.	TRBV29-1	TRBD1	TRBJ2-7	17	CSVVLGQGALGSYEQYF	TGCAGCGTTGTTCTGGGACAGGGGGCGTTGGGCTCCTACGAGCAGTACTTC
.	TRBV5-1	.	TRBJ1-4	14	CASSLVQGGEKLFF	TGCGCCAGCAGCTTGGTCCAGGGTGGTGAAAAACTGTTTTTT
.	TRBV7-2	.	TRBJ1-5	13	CASSPFHGQPQHF	TGTGCCAGCAGCCCCTTCCACGGTCAGCCCCAGCATTTT
.	TRBV5-1	.	TRBJ1-6	14	CASSSSRQSSPLHF	TGCGCCAGCAGCTCAAGCCGACAGAGTTCACCCCTCCACTTT
.	TRBV11-1	.	TRBJ2-3	12	CASSPRANTQYF	TGTGCCAGCAGCCCCAGGGCCAATACGCAGTATTTT
.	TRBV7-6	TRBD1	TRBJ1-2	15	CASSAWDRGYYGYTF	TGTGCCAGCAGCGCCTGGGACAGGGGCTACTATGGCTACACCTTC